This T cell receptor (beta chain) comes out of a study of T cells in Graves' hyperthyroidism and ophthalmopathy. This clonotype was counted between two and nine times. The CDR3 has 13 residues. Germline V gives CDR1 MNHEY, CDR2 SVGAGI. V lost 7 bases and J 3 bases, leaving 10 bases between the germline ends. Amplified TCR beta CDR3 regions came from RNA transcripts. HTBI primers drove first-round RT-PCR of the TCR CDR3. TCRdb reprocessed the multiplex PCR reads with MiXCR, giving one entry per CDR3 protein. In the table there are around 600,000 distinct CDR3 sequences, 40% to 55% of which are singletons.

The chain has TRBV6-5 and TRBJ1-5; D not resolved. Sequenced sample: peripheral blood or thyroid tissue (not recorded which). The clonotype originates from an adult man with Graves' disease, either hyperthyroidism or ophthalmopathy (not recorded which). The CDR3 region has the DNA TGTGCCAGCACAAACGGGCCCAATCAGCCCCAGCATTTT. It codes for CASTNGPNQPQHF.